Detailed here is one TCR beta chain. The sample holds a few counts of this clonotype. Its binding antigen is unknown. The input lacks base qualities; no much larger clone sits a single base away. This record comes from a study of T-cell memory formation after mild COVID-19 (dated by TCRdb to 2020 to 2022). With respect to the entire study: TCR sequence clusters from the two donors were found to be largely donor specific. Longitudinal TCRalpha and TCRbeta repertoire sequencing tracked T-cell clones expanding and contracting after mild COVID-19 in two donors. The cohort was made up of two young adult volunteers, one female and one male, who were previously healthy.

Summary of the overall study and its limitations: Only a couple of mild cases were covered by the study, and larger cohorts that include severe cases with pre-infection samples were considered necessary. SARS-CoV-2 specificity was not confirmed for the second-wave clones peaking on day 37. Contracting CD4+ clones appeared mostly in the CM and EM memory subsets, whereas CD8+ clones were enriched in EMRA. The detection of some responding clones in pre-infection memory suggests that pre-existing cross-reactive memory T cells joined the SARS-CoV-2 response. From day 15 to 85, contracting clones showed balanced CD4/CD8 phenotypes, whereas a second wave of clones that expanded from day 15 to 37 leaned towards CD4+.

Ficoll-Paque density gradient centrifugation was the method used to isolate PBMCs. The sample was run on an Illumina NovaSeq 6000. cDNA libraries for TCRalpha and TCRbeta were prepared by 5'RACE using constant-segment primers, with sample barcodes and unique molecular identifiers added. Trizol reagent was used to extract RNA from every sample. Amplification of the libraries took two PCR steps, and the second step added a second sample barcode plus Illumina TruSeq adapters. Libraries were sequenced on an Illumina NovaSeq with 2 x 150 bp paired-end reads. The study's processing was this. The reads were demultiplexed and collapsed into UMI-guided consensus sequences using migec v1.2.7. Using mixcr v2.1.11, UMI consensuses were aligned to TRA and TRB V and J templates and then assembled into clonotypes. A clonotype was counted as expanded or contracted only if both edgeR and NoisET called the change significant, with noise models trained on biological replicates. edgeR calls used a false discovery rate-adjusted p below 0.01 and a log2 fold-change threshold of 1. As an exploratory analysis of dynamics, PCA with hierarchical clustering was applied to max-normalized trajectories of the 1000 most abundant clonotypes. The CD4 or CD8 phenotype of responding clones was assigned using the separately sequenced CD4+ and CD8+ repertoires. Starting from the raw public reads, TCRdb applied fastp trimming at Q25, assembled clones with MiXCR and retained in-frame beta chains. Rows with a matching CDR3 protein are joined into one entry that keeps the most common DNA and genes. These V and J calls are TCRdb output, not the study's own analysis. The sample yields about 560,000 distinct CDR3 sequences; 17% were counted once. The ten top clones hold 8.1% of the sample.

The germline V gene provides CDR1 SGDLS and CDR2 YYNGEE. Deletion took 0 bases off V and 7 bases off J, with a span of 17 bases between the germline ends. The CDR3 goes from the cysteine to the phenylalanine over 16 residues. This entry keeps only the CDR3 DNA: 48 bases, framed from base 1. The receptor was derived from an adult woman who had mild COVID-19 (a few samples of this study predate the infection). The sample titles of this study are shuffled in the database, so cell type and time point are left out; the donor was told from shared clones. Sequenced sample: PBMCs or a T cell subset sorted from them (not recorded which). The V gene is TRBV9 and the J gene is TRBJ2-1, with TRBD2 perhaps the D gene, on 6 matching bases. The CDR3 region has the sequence CASSVGGRRERNEQFF. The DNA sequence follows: TGTGCCAGCAGCGTAGGGGGACGGAGGGAGAGGAATGAGCAGTTCTTC. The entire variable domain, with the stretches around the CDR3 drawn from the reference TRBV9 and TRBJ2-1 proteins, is DSGVTQTPKHLITATGQRVTLRCSPRSGDLSVYWYQQSLDQGLQFLIQYYNGEERAKGNILERFSAQQFPDLHSELNLSSLELGDSALYFCASSVGGRRERNEQFFGPGTRLTVL.